A selection of T cell receptor beta chains follows, all from one sample in a study of cytomegalovirus exposure and HLA in healthy donors. Repertoires were generated with immunoSEQ multiplex PCR, while TCRdb's copy carries only in-frame clones and drops some. The repertoire holds around 120,000 clones, with about 76% as singletons. The sample comprised PBMCs. Receptors were obtained from a woman aged 25 to 39 in good health and CMV-seronegative. The CDR3 runs from the conserved cysteine through the conserved F or W.

v_call	cdr3_aa
TRBV7-6	CASSSGEGYYNEQFF
TRBV7-2	CASSPPQYADTQYF
TRBV15	CATSPRPGQGNEQFF
TRBV7-9	CASSQPLGAGNTIYF
TRBV7-2	CASSITGTSVFSYEQYF
TRBV7-6	CASSLGLAGPYEQYF
TRBV9	CASSPETSGNSYEQYF
TRBV4-2	CASSPGLNEQFF
TRBV6-1	CASSSKAPNSPLHF
TRBV25-1	CASSVTSGMSYNEQFF
TRBV7-9	CASSSPRDGRGKVNEQFF
TRBV6-5	CASSHRTSGRIGQFF
TRBV6-5	CASSYGGAPGELFF
TRBV15	CATSIDRSGNTIYF
TRBV7-2	CASSFNGNTEAFF
TRBV18	CASSLGQGNGYTF
TRBV9	CASSASSYGYTF
TRBV9	CASSVGASGGNTGELFF
TRBV29-1	CSVGPGGNQPQHF